These T cell receptor beta chains were read from a single sample in a study of tumor and adjacent non-tumor tissue in lung cancer. Using its own MiXCR run on the multiplex PCR reads, TCRdb lists one record per CDR3 protein. The sample includes 200,000 to 250,000 distinct CDR3 sequences, 60% to 75% of them seen just once. Material for sequencing was lung tumor tissue. These receptor sequences come from a man aged 60 to 69 with non-small cell lung cancer. CDR3s include the opening cysteine and the closing phenylalanine or tryptophan. D genes are given only for firm matches. Only part of the rows carry a size: once, few, many, or a class if the clone is expanded.

clone_size	v_call	j_call	d_call	cdr3_aa	cdr3_nt
.	TRBV4-1	TRBJ2-6	TRBD2	CASSPSGTSSGANVLTF	TGCGCCAGCAGCCCCAGCGGGACCAGCTCTGGGGCCAACGTCCTGACTTTC
few	TRBV5-6	TRBJ2-7	.	CASSANYEQYF	TGTGCCAGCAGCGCGAACTACGAGCAGTACTTC
many	TRBV20-1	TRBJ2-3	.	CSARVGWKADTQYF	TGCAGTGCTAGAGTGGGGTGGAAGGCAGATACGCAGTATTTT
many	TRBV20-1	TRBJ1-2	.	CSARTPEGDYGYTF	TGCAGTGCTAGAACCCCAGAGGGGGACTATGGCTACACCTTC
.	TRBV11-3	TRBJ2-1	.	CTSSPSRRSSYNEQFF	TGTACCAGCAGCCCCTCCCGGCGGAGCTCCTACAATGAGCAGTTCTTC
.	TRBV24-1	TRBJ2-2	.	CTTSEGALSTGELFF	TGTACCACCAGCGAAGGAGCTCTGAGCACCGGGGAGCTGTTTTTT
.	TRBV4-1	TRBJ1-6	.	CPSNQGTRTPLHF	TGCCCCAGCAACCAGGGTACAAGGACACCCCTCCACTTT
.	TRBV6-2/TRBV6-3	TRBJ2-7	.	CASKTGSVGFYEQYF	TGTGCCAGCAAGACCGGCTCAGTGGGGTTCTACGAGCAGTACTTC
.	TRBV11-1	TRBJ2-6	TRBD1	CTSSQRGQGYSGANVLTF	TGTACCAGCAGCCAGAGGGGACAGGGCTACTCTGGGGCCAACGTTCTGACTTTC
.	TRBV4-2	TRBJ1-1	.	CASSQDPDSSTEAVF	TGTGCCAGCAGCCAAGATCCTGATAGCAGCACTGAAGCTGTCTTT
few	TRBV4-3	TRBJ1-2	TRBD1	CTSSQPGTGGGYTF	TGCACCAGCAGCCAACCCGGGACAGGGGGTGGCTACACCTTC
.	TRBV29-1	TRBJ2-1	TRBD2	CSVEVGSGSQFF	TGCAGCGTTGAAGTTGGTAGCGGGAGCCAGTTCTTC
.	TRBV11-2	TRBJ2-1	.	CASTPHGVASEVYNEQFF	TGTGCCAGTACCCCCCACGGGGTGGCCAGCGAGGTTTACAATGAGCAGTTCTTC
many	TRBV6-1	TRBJ1-2	.	CASSEARGRSGYGYTF	TGTGCCAGCAGTGAAGCGCGGGGTAGGAGCGGCTATGGCTACACCTTC
once	TRBV20-1	TRBJ1-5	TRBD1	CSVNIGQGSQSQHF	TGCAGTGTTAATATTGGACAGGGGAGTCAGTCCCAGCATTTT
many	TRBV10-2	TRBJ1-2	.	CASSESSQGNYGYTF	TGCGCCAGCAGTGAGTCGAGCCAGGGAAACTATGGCTACACCTTC
.	TRBV5-1	TRBJ2-2	.	CAINWGAGTNTGELFF	TGCGCCATCAACTGGGGGGCCGGTACGAACACCGGGGAGCTGTTTTTT
many	TRBV11-2	TRBJ1-6	TRBD1	CASSQKTRTGLESPLHF	TGTGCCAGCAGCCAGAAAACGCGGACAGGGCTAGAATCACCCCTCCACTTT
.	TRBV20-1	TRBJ1-4	.	CSATPRVGEKPFF	TGCAGTGCTACGCCACGGGTTGGGGAAAAACCGTTTTTT
many	TRBV29-1	TRBJ1-2	TRBD1	CSVLHTGTGDGYTF	TGCAGCGTTCTCCACACCGGGACAGGGGATGGCTACACCTTC
.	TRBV20-1	TRBJ1-2	.	CSASKQRDLGYTF	TGCAGTGCTAGTAAGCAGAGGGACCTAGGCTACACCTTC
few	TRBV5-1	TRBJ2-3	TRBD2	CASSLGGTSGTDTQYF	TGCGCCAGCAGCTTGGGAGGGACTAGCGGCACAGATACGCAGTATTTT
.	TRBV4-3	TRBJ2-3	TRBD2	CVSSLLTSPASTDTQYF	TGCGTCAGCAGCCTCCTGACTAGCCCCGCTTCCACAGATACGCAGTACTTT
.	TRBV28	TRBJ1-6	.	CASSSSGISSYNSPLHF	TGTGCCAGTAGTTCATCGGGCATCAGCTCCTATAATTCACCCCTCCACTTT
.	TRBV12-3/TRBV12-4	TRBJ1-2	TRBD1	CSSRTLTGNYGYIF	TGTTCCAGCAGGACCTTGACAGGGAACTATGGCTACATCTTC
few	TRBV5-6	TRBJ2-7	.	CASSLVSGGGNEQYF	TGTGCCAGCAGCTTGGTATCAGGTGGCGGGAACGAGCAGTACTTC
.	TRBV20-1	TRBJ1-3	.	CSVSPERSYVNTINF	TGCAGTGTGTCGCCAGAACGGAGTTATGTAAACACCATAAATTTT